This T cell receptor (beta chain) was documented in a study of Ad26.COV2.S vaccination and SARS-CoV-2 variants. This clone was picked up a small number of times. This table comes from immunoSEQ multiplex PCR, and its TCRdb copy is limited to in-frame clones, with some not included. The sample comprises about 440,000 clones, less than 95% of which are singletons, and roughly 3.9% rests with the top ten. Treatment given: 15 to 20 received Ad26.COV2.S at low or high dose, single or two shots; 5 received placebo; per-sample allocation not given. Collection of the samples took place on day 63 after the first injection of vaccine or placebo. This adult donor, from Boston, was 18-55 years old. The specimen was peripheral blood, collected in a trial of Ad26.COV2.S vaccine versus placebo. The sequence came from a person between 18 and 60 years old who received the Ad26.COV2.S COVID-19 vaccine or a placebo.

In DNA, the CDR3 is TGTGCCAGCAGCGTACTGACTAGTCGCGATAAGGAGACCCAGTACTTC. Translation: CASSVLTSRDKETQYF. The chain has TRBV7-9 and TRBJ2-5; D may be TRBD2 (6 bases). The CDR3 is 16 residues long. V lost 5 bases, J lost 5 bases, and 21 bases lay in between. Germline V gene lookup returns CDR1 SEHNR and CDR2 FQNEAQ (reference sequence).